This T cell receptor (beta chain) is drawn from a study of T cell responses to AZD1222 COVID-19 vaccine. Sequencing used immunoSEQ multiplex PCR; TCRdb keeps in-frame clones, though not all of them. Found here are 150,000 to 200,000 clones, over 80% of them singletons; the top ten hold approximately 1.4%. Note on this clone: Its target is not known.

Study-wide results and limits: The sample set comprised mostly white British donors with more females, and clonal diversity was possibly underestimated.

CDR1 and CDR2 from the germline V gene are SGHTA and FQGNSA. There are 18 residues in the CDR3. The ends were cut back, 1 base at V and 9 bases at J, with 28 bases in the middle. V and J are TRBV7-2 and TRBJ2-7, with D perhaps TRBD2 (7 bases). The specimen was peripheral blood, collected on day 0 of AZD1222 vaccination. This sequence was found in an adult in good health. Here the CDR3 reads CASSLGLWTRGGIGWQYF. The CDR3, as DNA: TGTGCCAGCAGCTTAGGTTTATGGACTAGAGGGGGGATTGGGTGGCAGTACTTC.